These 22 T cell receptor beta chains came from one sample sequenced in a study of cytomegalovirus exposure and HLA in healthy donors. The study ran its PCR with 60 Vbeta and 13 Jbeta primers. The method was immunoSEQ multiplex PCR; TCRdb's version includes in-frame clones alone and lacks a portion of them. The sample carries around 120,000 clones, about four fifths recorded once. The sample consisted of PBMCs. These receptor sequences come from a woman in her 50s in good health and CMV-seropositive.

The chain joins TRBV7-9 to TRBJ2-5, with D possibly TRBD1 on 6 matching bases. The V end was cut by 4 bases, the J end by 4 bases, with 13 bases between. The CDR3 spans 14 residues. From germline, CDR1 is SEHNR and CDR2 FQNEAQ (reference sequence). This CDR3 is CASSSTGFRETQYF. For the CDR3, the DNA is TGTGCCAGCAGCTCCACAGGGTTTCGAGAGACCCAGTACTTC.

The chain uses TRBV4-1 and TRBJ1-1, with 8 bases identical to TRBD1. This CDR3 is built from 16 residues. The ends lost 3 bases at V and 1 base at J; junction bases unmatched: 7. Germline loops: CDR1 MGHRA, CDR2 YSYEKL. CDR3 in amino acids: CASSQMDRAANTEAFF. For the CDR3, the DNA is TGCGCCAGCAGCCAGATGGACAGGGCAGCGAACACTGAAGCTTTCTTT.

This clone has just a few counts. The V call is TRBV27, the J call TRBJ2-3; a weak D match, TRBD1 (6 bases). CDR1 is MNHEY, CDR2 SMNVEV, per germline (reference sequence). Trimming removed 6 bases from V and 0 bases from J, with 13 bases in between. CDR3 length: 15 residues. The CDR3 nucleotides read TGTGCCAGCAGCTTAAACAGGGCTAGCACAGATACGCAGTATTTT. Translating it yields CASSLNRASTDTQYF.

The V gene is TRBV5-5, the J gene TRBJ2-1; 8 bases agree with TRBD2. V was pared by 2 bases and J by 8 bases, with 9 bases of the junction left unmatched. The CDR3 has 15 residues. Germline-derived CDR1 and CDR2 are SGHKS and YYEKEE (reference sequence). The CDR3 DNA reads TGTGCCAGCAGCTTACAGCGGGAGACGGTAGATGAGCAGTTCTTC. Amino acid sequence: CASSLQRETVDEQFF.

The chain carries TRBV5-1 and TRBJ2-7; perhaps TRBD2 as D (5 bases). The CDR3 consists of 15 residues. Deletions cut 4 bases from V and 3 bases from J, with 17 bases between. Germline CDR1 is SGHRS and CDR2 is YFSETQ. The CDR3, as DNA: TGCGCCAGCAGCCGGGATTTGGCAGAGGGCTACGAGCAGTACTTC. Its protein is CASSRDLAEGYEQYF. Full variable domain (remainder filled in from reference TRBV5-1 and TRBJ2-7): KAGVTQTPRYLIKTRGQQVTLSCSPISGHRSVSWYQQTPGQGLQFLFEYFSETQRNKGNFPGRFSGRQFSNSRSEMNVSTLELGDSALYLCASSRDLAEGYEQYFGPGTRLTVT.

The genes are TRBV7-8 and TRBJ2-5; 8 bases map to TRBD1. After removal of 5 bases from V and 4 bases from J, the junction contained 18 bases not matched to a gene. The V gene's germline CDR1 is SGHVS and CDR2 FQNEAQ. The CDR3 is made up of 18 amino acids. The CDR3 coding sequence is TGTGCCAGCAGCCCCCGATTCCTCAGGGGGCCCGGTGGAGAGACCCAGTACTTC. The encoded protein is CASSPRFLRGPGGETQYF.

The chain joins TRBV19 to TRBJ1-4, with D possibly being TRBD1 (6 bases). The CDR3 runs to 17 residues. The V gene lost 5 bases and the J gene lost 2 bases, with 18 bases spanning the gap. From germline, CDR1 is LNHDA and CDR2 SQIVND (reference sequence). CDR3 region: CASSPRWDIATNEKLFF. The CDR3 DNA reads TGTGCCAGTAGTCCGCGCTGGGACATCGCGACTAATGAAAAACTGTTTTTT.

V and J are TRBV5-1 and TRBJ1-1; unclear D gene. Germline CDR1 and CDR2: SGHRS and YFSETQ. The CDR3 contains 14 residues. Trimming removed 0 bases from V and 1 base from J, with 7 bases in between. CDR3 amino acids: CASSLGQANTEAFF. In nucleotides, the CDR3 is TGCGCCAGCAGCTTGGGGCAGGCGAACACTGAAGCTTTCTTT.

This sequence joins TRBV5-1 and TRBJ1-3; perhaps TRBD1 as D (6 bases). The CDR3 extends over 16 amino acids. Germline values: CDR1 SGHRS, CDR2 YFSETQ. V lost 4 bases, J lost 3 bases, and 17 bases lay in between. CDR3 nucleotide sequence: TGCGCCAGCAGCGTGGCCCTTTCAGGGGATGGAAACACCATATATTTT. As protein: CASSVALSGDGNTIYF.

V is TRBV12-2 and J is TRBJ1-4; the table names TRBD1, a call not compared with the DNA. TRBV12-2 is a known pseudogene. The CDR3 is 15 residues long. The CDR3 DNA sequence: TGTGCAAGTCGCTTGGCCGACAGGGCCCGGGGAAAACTGTTTTTT. As protein: CASRLADRARGKLFF.

The chain carries TRBV2 and TRBJ2-3, with D possibly matching TRBD2 (5 bases). The CDR3 runs to 16 residues. CDR1 SNHLY and CDR2 FYNNEI come from the germline V gene. Trimming cost V 6 bases and J 0 bases, with 16 bases left between them. CDR3 DNA: TGTGCCAGCAGGGATGGACTCGTCACTAGCACAGATACGCAGTATTTT. It encodes CASRDGLVTSTDTQYF.

As concerns this clone: The junction differs from germline at one of its ends, possibly a read error. J is TRBJ2-1 and V is TRBV7-2, with D possibly TRBD1 on 6 matching bases. The length of the CDR3 is 14 residues. Germline CDR1 is SGHTA and CDR2 is FQGNSA. CDR3 nucleotides: TGTGCCAGCAGCACACGCAGGGGTTTGGATGAACAGTTCTTC. This codes for CASSTRRGLDEQFF.

The chain couples TRBV4-3 to TRBJ2-7, with TRBD2 matching over 13 bases. Germline lookup yields CDR1 LGHNA and CDR2 YSLEER. The CDR3 extends over 14 amino acids. V shed 11 bases, J shed 4 bases, and the junction held 8 bases outside the gene matches. CDR3 in DNA: TGCGCCTTTCTGGGGACTAGCGGGATTTACGAGCAGTACTTC. Translated, it gives CAFLGTSGIYEQYF.

The rearrangement joins TRBV7-2 to TRBJ1-1; D might be TRBD1 (5 bases). Trimming left V 6 bases short and J 2 bases short, with 10 bases between. The CDR3 is made up of 13 amino acids. The germline CDR1 and CDR2 sequences are SGHTA and FQGNSA. CDR3 amino acids: CASSPGGNTEAFF. The CDR3 nucleotides read TGTGCCAGCAGTCCGGGGGGTAACACTGAAGCTTTCTTT.

The CDR3 nucleotides are TGCGCCAGCAGCTTGGCGGGTCAGCATAATCAGCCCCAGCATTTT. Encoded protein: CASSLAGQHNQPQHF. J is TRBJ1-5 and V is TRBV5-1, with no clear D. The CDR3 loop spans 15 amino acids. V was clipped by 0 bases and J by 4 bases, with 11 bases between them. Germline loops: CDR1 SGHRS, CDR2 YFSETQ.

V and J are TRBV7-6 and TRBJ1-1, with TRBD1 matching 7 bases. CDR3 length: 15 residues. Per germline, CDR1 SGHVS and CDR2 FNYEAQ. Unmatched junction bases numbered 10, after V lost 5 bases and J lost 4 bases. The CDR3 DNA follows: TGTGCCAGCAGCGACTCACAGGGGTTGGGCACTGAAGCTTTCTTT. It specifies CASSDSQGLGTEAFF.

The chain links TRBV5-4 to TRBJ2-1, with 8 bases lining up with TRBD2. The length of the CDR3 is 15 residues. CDR1 is SGHNT and CDR2 is YYREEE in the germline V gene (reference sequence). V dropped 0 bases and J dropped 4; count of bases not matched to a gene: 3. CDR3 loop: CASSLELAEYNEQFF. DNA for the CDR3: TGTGCCAGCAGCTTGGAACTAGCGGAATACAATGAGCAGTTCTTC.

This clone was seen a single time. V and J are TRBV13 and TRBJ1-6; 9 bases are a match to TRBD1. The CDR3 runs to 14 residues. V lost 4 bases, J lost 9 bases, and 4 bases stayed unmatched. Germline-derived CDR1 and CDR2 are PRHDT and FYEKMQ (reference sequence). Here the CDR3 reads CASSSTGGVSPLHF. The CDR3 nucleotides read TGTGCCAGCAGCTCGACAGGGGGAGTTTCACCCCTCCACTTT.

The chain employs TRBV5-1 and TRBJ2-3, with a possible D match to TRBD2 (5 bases). Germline CDR1 and CDR2: SGHRS and YFSETQ. The V end was cut by 4 bases, the J end by 7 bases, with 16 bases between. CDR3 length: 14 amino acids. CDR3: CASSLAGYGNTQYF. The CDR3 coding sequence is TGCGCCAGCAGCCTCGCCGGGTACGGGAATACGCAGTATTTT.

This clone was observed a few times. V is TRBV5-4 and J is TRBJ1-3; the match to TRBD1 covers 7 bases. Trimming took 3 bases from V and 4 from J; bases not matched to a gene: 10. The CDR3 runs to 16 residues. Germline loops: CDR1 SGHNT, CDR2 YYREEE (reference sequence). CDR3 residues: CASSSPGTASGNTIYF. The CDR3 DNA follows: TGTGCCAGCAGCTCTCCCGGGACAGCCTCAGGAAACACCATATATTTT. The full variable domain, rest sourced from reference TRBV5-4 and TRBJ1-3, is ETGVTQSPTHLIKTRGQQVTLRCSSQSGHNTVSWYQQALGQGPQFIFQYYREEENGRGNFPPRFSGLQFPNYSSELNVNALELDDSALYLCASSSPGTASGNTIYFGEGSWLTVV.

The J gene is TRBJ2-7, the V gene TRBV7-2; D is possibly TRBD2 (6 bases). Trimming removed 1 base at V and 4 bases at J, with 11 bases between. Germline CDR1 SGHTA, CDR2 FQGNSA. The CDR3 is 14 amino acids. The CDR3 sequence is CASSLVTGLYEQYF. For the CDR3, the DNA is TGTGCCAGCAGCTTAGTCACAGGACTATACGAGCAGTACTTC.

The gene calls are TRBV19 and TRBJ1-2, with TRBD1 matching over 9 bases. After removal of 0 bases from V and 5 bases from J, the junction contained 10 bases not matched to a gene. The CDR3 has 17 amino acids. Germline V CDR1 and CDR2: LNHDA, SQIVND (reference sequence). CDR3 in amino acids: CASSIDPSRDRVYGYTF. The CDR3 coding sequence is TGTGCCAGTAGTATAGACCCTTCCCGGGACAGGGTTTATGGCTACACCTTC.